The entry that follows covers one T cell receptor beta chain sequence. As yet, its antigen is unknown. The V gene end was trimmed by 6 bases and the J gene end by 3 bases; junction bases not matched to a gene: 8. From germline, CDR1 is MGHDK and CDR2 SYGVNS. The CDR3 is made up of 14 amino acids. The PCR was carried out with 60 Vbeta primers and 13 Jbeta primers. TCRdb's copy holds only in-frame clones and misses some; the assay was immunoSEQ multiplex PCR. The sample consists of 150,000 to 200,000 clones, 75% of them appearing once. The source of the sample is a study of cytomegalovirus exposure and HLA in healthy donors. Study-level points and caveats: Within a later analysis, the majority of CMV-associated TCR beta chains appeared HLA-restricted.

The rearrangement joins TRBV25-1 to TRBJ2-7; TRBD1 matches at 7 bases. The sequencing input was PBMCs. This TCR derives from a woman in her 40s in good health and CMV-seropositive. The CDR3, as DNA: TGTGCCAGCAGGTCCGACAGGGTGCTCTACGAGCAGTACTTC. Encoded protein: CASRSDRVLYEQYF.